The clone carrying this T cell receptor (beta chain) has at least ten counts. Its antigen is as yet unknown. V was pared by 3 bases and J by 2 bases, with 10 bases between. The V gene's germline CDR1 is SNHLY and CDR2 FYNNEI. The CDR3 extends over 14 amino acids. Two-round multiplex PCR on genomic DNA was the method by which TCR beta CDR3 was amplified. Specific primers for each TRBV and TRBJ gene were what first-round PCR used. TCRdb reanalysed the multiplex PCR reads using MiXCR and keeps one entry per CDR3 protein. The repertoire consists of over 14,000 distinct CDR3 sequences, with 55% to 60% occurring once and the leading ten covering 26%. The data stem from a study of prognosis after radiotherapy for stage I lung cancer. The study's findings and limits: In patients receiving stereotactic body radiation therapy, unique TCR clone counts fell afterward, median around 9,500 versus 6,500.

This specimen consisted of PBMCs, obtained before or after stereotactic body radiation therapy (not recorded which). The receptor's source is a donor over 45 with non-small cell lung cancer. This chain links TRBV2 with TRBJ2-5; D is perhaps TRBD2 (6 bases). The CDR3 DNA is TGTGCCAGCAGTGATGTAGCGGTTCAAGAGACCCAGTACTTC. Translating gives CASSDVAVQETQYF.